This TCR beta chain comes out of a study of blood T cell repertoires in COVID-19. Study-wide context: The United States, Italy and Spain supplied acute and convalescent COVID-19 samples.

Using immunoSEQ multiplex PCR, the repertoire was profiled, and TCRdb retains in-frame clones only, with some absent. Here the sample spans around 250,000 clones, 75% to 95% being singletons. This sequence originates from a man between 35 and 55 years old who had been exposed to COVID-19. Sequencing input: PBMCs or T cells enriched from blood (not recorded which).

CDR3 residues: CASSYLGTYTDTQYF. CDR3 DNA sequence: TGTGCCAGCAGTTACCTCGGGACATACACAGATACGCAGTATTTT. The chain links TRBV6-2 or TRBV6-3 to TRBJ2-3; TRBD1 is a possible D gene (6 bases). Trimming removed 2 bases at V and 2 bases at J, with 11 bases between. This CDR3 is built from 15 residues. Germline-derived CDR1 and CDR2 are MNHEY and SVGEGT.